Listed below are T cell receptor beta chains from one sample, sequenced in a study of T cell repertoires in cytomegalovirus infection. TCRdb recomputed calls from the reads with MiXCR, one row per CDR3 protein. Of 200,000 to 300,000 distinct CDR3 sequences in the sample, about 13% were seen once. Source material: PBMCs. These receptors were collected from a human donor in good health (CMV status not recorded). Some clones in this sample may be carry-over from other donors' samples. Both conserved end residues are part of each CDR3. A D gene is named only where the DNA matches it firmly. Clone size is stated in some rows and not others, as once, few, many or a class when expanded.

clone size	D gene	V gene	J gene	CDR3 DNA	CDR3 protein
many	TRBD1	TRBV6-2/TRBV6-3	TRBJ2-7	TGTGCCAGCAGTTACCGGACAGGACCTTACGAGCAGTACTTC	CASSYRTGPYEQYF
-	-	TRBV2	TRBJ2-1	TGTGCCAGCAAGAAACTGGGCGGTGACAATGAGCAGTTCTTC	CASKKLGGDNEQFF
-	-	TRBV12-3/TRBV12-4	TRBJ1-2	TGTGCCAGCAGTTTAGGTCAGGGGAATCGCTACACCTTC	CASSLGQGNRYTF
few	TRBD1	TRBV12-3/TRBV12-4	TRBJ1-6	TGTGCCAGCAGTTTCACAGGGGGCGAATCACCCCTCCACTTT	CASSFTGGESPLHF
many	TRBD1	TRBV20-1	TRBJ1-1	TGCAGTGCTCACCTTAGGGGGCGTTCGGACACTGAAGCTTTCTTT	CSAHLRGRSDTEAFF
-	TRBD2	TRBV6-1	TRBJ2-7	TGTGCCAGCACCCGGACTAGCGGGGCCTACGAGCAGTACTTC	CASTRTSGAYEQYF
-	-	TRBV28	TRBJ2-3	TGTGCCAGCTGTCCAGGGCCGGGGTTTTGCTGGGCAGATACGCAGTATTTT	CASCPGPGFCWADTQYF
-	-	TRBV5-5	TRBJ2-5	TGTGCCAGCAGCTTGAGCCCGGGACCGGTTAAAGTGACCCAGTACTTC	CASSLSPGPVKVTQYF
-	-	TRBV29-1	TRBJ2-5	TGCAGCGTCACTAAAGGACAGCCCCAAGAGACCCAGTACTTC	CSVTKGQPQETQYF
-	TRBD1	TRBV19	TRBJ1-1	TGTGCCAGTACCTTCACAGGGGACACTGAAGCTTTCTTT	CASTFTGDTEAFF
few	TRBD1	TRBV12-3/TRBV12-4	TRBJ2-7	TGTGCCAGCAGTTTAGGGACAGGCGCCTGGACCTACGAGCAGTACTTC	CASSLGTGAWTYEQYF
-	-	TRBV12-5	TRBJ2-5	TGTGCTAGTGGTTCCCAAGAGACCCAGTACTTC	CASGSQETQYF
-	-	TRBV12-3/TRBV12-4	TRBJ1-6	TGTGCCATCACCCAGGGGCAGCCCAATTCACCCCTCCACTTT	CAITQGQPNSPLHF
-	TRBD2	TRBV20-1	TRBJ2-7	TGCAGTGCCCCGGGACTAGCAGAATACGAGCAGTACTTC	CSAPGLAEYEQYF
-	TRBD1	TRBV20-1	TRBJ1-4	TGCAGTGCTAGACCGTTCGAGGGGGCCGGCGAAAAACTGTTTTTT	CSARPFEGAGEKLFF
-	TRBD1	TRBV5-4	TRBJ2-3	TGTGCCAGCAGCCCCGGGACAGACGCTGGCACAGATACGCAGTATTTT	CASSPGTDAGTDTQYF
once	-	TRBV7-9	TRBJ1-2	TGTGCCAGCGAACCTTATGGCTACACCTTC	CASEPYGYTF
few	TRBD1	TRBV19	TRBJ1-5	TGTGCCAGTAGTAAAGACAGGGGTGAGGATCAGCCCCAGCATTTT	CASSKDRGEDQPQHF
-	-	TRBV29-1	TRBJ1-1	TGCAGCGTTGTGGAGTTTATCGGCACTGAAGCTTTCTTT	CSVVEFIGTEAFF
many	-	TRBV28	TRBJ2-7	TGTGCCAGCAAAACCCCCTTGAGCTCCTACGAGCAGTACTTC	CASKTPLSSYEQYF
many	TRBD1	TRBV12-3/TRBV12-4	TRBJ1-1	TGTGCCAGCAGAGGACAGGTGAACACTGAAGCTTTCTTT	CASRGQVNTEAFF
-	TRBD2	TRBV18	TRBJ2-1	TGTGCCAGCTCACCACCGACTGGACTAGCGGATGAGCAGTTCTTC	CASSPPTGLADEQFF
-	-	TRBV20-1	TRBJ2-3	TGCAGTGTTTTCCGGGGGACAACAGATACGCAGTATTTT	CSVFRGTTDTQYF
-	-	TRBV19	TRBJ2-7	TGTGCCAGTAGTCTAGCTCCCGCGGGTGAGCAGTACTTC	CASSLAPAGEQYF
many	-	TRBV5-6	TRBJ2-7	TGTGCCAGCAGCTCCGGCGGAGGAGACTTCTACGAGCAGTACTTC	CASSSGGGDFYEQYF
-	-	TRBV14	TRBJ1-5	TGTGCCAGCAGCCAAGTCTTGGGGAGTCAGCCCCAGCATTTT	CASSQVLGSQPQHF
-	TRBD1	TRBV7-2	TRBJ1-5	TGTGCCAGCAGCGAGCGACAGGGGGAACAGCCCCAGCATTTT	CASSERQGEQPQHF
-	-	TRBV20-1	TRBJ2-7	TGCAGTGCCCGGGACCAGACCTACGAGCAGTACTTC	CSARDQTYEQYF
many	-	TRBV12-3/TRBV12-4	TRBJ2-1	TGTGCCAGCAGTTTCGGCGGGGAGGCCTACAATGAGCAGTTCTTC	CASSFGGEAYNEQFF
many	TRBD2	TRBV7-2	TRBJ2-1	TGTGCCAGCAGCCTCCTGGGCCAGCGGGGCTCCTACAATGAGCAGTTCTTC	CASSLLGQRGSYNEQFF
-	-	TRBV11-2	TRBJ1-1	TGTGCCTCCCTCAGACGGGGTCCGGGAGTGGGGACTGAAGCTTTCTTT	CASLRRGPGVGTEAFF
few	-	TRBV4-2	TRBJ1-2	TGTGCCAGCAGCCAACCGACGGACAGCTATGGCTACACCTTC	CASSQPTDSYGYTF
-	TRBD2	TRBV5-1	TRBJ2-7	TGCGCCAGCAGCCCCGGACTAGCGGGGATGTACGAGCAGTACTTC	CASSPGLAGMYEQYF